This entry lists 15 T cell receptor beta chains sequenced from one sample in a study of post-analysis software for immune sequencing data (dated by TCRdb to about 2015). Their specific antigens are unknown. The full study reports these points: Significantly higher frequencies in patients than in controls were found for about 5 TRBV segments, including TRBV5-6, TRBV5-1 and TRBV20-1.

Library method: PCR. Sequencing took place on an Illumina HiSeq 2500. To reduce PCR and sequencing biases, unique molecular identifiers were built into the TCR beta cDNA libraries. Using fastp at Q25 and MiXCR, TCRdb reprocessed the public reads and kept productive beta chains. Here each entry gathers all rows of one CDR3 protein and keeps the most common genes and DNA. This sample has some 500,000 distinct CDR3 sequences in its table, and roughly 45% of those were observed once. The ten top clones hold 9.5% to 13% of the sample. What was sequenced was blood. The receptors shown here come from a girl aged 10-17 years with multiple sclerosis.

The rearrangement joins TRBV20-1 to TRBJ2-7; maybe TRBD1 (6 bases). The CDR3 length is 14 residues. Between the trimmed V and J ends, which lost 3 bases and 3 bases, there was a span of 15 bases. Germline-derived CDR1 and CDR2 are DFQATT and SNEGSKA (reference sequence). CDR3 DNA sequence: TGCAGTGCTAGGAACAGGGTACCGGGCTACGAGCAGTACTTC. This translates into CSARNRVPGYEQYF.

Comments on this clonotype: One end of the junction is discordant with germline, which a read error may explain. This rearrangement joins TRBV7-9 to TRBJ2-1; TRBD1 is a possible D gene (5 bases). The CDR3 has 15 residues. Germline CDR1 is SEHNR and CDR2 is FQNEAQ (reference sequence). This CDR3 reads CANSLLVGPGDEQFF. The CDR3 nucleotides are TGTGCCAACAGCCTACTGGTGGGGCCCGGTGATGAGCAGTTCTTC.

This clonotype was observed a handful of times. The chain employs TRBV5-1 and TRBJ2-7; D is unclear. This CDR3 comprises 13 residues. The V end was cut by 4 bases, the J end by 2 bases, with 10 bases between. Looked up from germline, CDR1 is SGHRS and CDR2 is YFSETQ. The CDR3 DNA reads as TGCGCCAGCAGCCTGAATCCCGCCTACGAGCAGTACTTC. Protein product: CASSLNPAYEQYF.

V usage is TRBV10-3 and J usage is TRBJ1-2, with TRBD1 identical over 8 bases. Germline CDR1 and CDR2: ENHRY and SYGVKD. V was clipped by 4 bases and J by 7 bases; unmatched bases: 8. The CDR3 loop spans 14 amino acids. CDR3 sequence (DNA): TGTGCCATCAGTGGGGTGACAGGGGCATCTGGCTACACCTTC. Translating it yields CAISGVTGASGYTF.

V gene TRBV5-5 combines with J gene TRBJ2-3; TRBD2 matches 13 bases. The CDR3 is made up of 16 amino acids. The J segment lost 5 bases and the V segment lost 1 base, leaving 4 bases of the junction unmatched. Germline V gives CDR1 SGHKS, CDR2 YYEKEE (reference sequence). This CDR3 is CASSLRTSGSEDTQYF. The CDR3 nucleotides read TGTGCCAGCAGCTTGCGGACTAGCGGGAGTGAAGATACGCAGTATTTT.

This chain joins TRBV20-1 and TRBJ2-7; no definite D call. CDR1 and CDR2 (germline): DFQATT, SNEGSKA (reference sequence). V shed 6 bases and J shed 2 bases, with 8 bases lying between them. The CDR3 has 11 amino acids. CDR3 sequence: CSAGPTYEQYF. CDR3 DNA sequence: TGCAGTGCAGGGCCCACCTACGAGCAGTACTTC.

As concerns this clonotype: A single base separates this from a much larger clone, so it may be a read error. This chain joins TRBV6-2 or TRBV6-3 and TRBJ2-1; TRBD2 matches at 13 bases. CDR1 MNHEY and CDR2 SVGEGT come from the germline V gene. The CDR3 extends over 14 amino acids. The CDR3 is CAGRTSGRAYEQFF. The CDR3 nucleotides read TGTGCCGGCAGAACTAGCGGGAGGGCCTATGAGCAGTTCTTC.

As to this clonotype: A read error may produce the germline difference seen at one junction end. CDR3 DNA sequence: TGTGCTAGCAGCACATCGGGGCTAAATGAGCAGTTCTTC. Protein sequence: CASSTSGLNEQFF. The rearrangement joins TRBV7-7 to TRBJ2-1; D possibly matches TRBD1 or TRBD2 (5 bases each). Germline values: CDR1 SSHAT, CDR2 FNYEAQ (reference sequence). The CDR3 is 13 amino acids.

This clonotype turned up a few times. V gene TRBV5-6 combines with J gene TRBJ2-5; 13 nucleotides align to TRBD2. The V gene's germline CDR1 is SGHDT and CDR2 YYEEEE. The V and J ends lost 0 bases and 3 bases, in that order; junction bases with no gene match: 2. The CDR3 covers 16 residues. For the CDR3, the DNA is TGTGCCAGCAGCTTGGTGGGGACTAGCGGGAAAGAGACCCAGTACTTC. It encodes CASSLVGTSGKETQYF.

This clonotype showed up many times. The V and J genes are TRBV3-1 and TRBJ2-1; 14 bases are shared with TRBD2. V gave up 4 bases and J gave up 10 bases; unmatched junction bases: 3. The V gene's germline CDR1 is LGHDT and CDR2 YNNKEL (reference sequence). The CDR3 runs 14 residues. The CDR3 sequence: CASSLGLAGVEQFF. The CDR3 DNA is TGTGCCAGCAGCCTGGGACTAGCGGGAGTAGAGCAGTTCTTC.

This clonotype was found a few times. The genes are TRBV15 and TRBJ2-7; D not resolved. The length of the CDR3 is 15 residues. The V gene's germline CDR1 is LNHNV and CDR2 YYDKDF (reference sequence). The ends were cut back, 0 bases at V and 2 bases at J, with 11 bases in the middle. The CDR3 reads CATSREIDRAYEQYF. The CDR3 DNA reads as TGTGCCACCAGCAGAGAGATTGATCGGGCCTACGAGCAGTACTTC.

The V gene is TRBV30, the J gene TRBJ1-5; D is unclear. V lost 3 bases and J lost 0, with 6 bases in between. The CDR3 runs to 13 residues. Germline V gives CDR1 GTSNPN, CDR2 SVGIG (reference sequence). CDR3 residues: CAWRGNSNQPQHF. The DNA of the CDR3 is TGTGCCTGGAGGGGTAATAGCAATCAGCCCCAGCATTTT.

The chain combines TRBV28 with TRBJ1-6; a weak D match, TRBD1 (5 bases). Trimming took 11 bases from V and 7 from J, leaving 12 bases between them. CDR3 size: 12 residues. Germline V gene lookup returns CDR1 MDHEN and CDR2 SYDVKM. The CDR3 region is CAGGEINSPLHF. The CDR3 DNA follows: TGTGCCGGGGGAGAGATAAATTCACCCCTCCACTTT.

This rearrangement joins TRBV6-5 to TRBJ2-3; D gene unclear. This CDR3 is 12 amino acids long. Germline CDR1 and CDR2: MNHEY and SVGAGI. Trimming took 8 bases from V and 1 from J, leaving 7 bases between them. The chain's CDR3 is CASPPRTDTQYF. CDR3 nucleotides: TGTGCCAGCCCCCCACGCACAGATACGCAGTATTTT.

The CDR3 DNA sequence: TGCGCCAGCAGCTTCGCAAGTCCTAGGGGAGATACGCAGTATTTT. Encoded protein: CASSFASPRGDTQYF. The chain joins TRBV5-1 to TRBJ2-3; possible D gene TRBD1, 5 bases. The CDR3 has 15 residues. Germline V gives CDR1 SGHRS, CDR2 YFSETQ. Trimming removed 2 bases at V and 5 bases at J, with 15 bases between.